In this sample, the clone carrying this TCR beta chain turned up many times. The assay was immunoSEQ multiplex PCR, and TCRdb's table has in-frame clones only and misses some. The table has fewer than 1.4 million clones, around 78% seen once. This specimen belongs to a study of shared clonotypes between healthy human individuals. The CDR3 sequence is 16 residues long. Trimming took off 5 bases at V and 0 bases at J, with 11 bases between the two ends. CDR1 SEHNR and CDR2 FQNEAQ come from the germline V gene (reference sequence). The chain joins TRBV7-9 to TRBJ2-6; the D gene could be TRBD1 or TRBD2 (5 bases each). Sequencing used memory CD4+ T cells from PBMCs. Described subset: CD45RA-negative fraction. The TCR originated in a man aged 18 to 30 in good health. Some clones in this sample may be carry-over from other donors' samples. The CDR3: CASSPWDGSGANVLTF. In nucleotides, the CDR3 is TGTGCCAGCAGCCCATGGGACGGCTCTGGGGCCAACGTCCTGACTTTC.